The 10 T cell receptor beta chains below all came from one sample that was sequenced in a study of cytomegalovirus exposure and HLA in healthy donors. The PCR used 60 Vbeta and 13 Jbeta primers. Sequencing used immunoSEQ multiplex PCR; TCRdb keeps in-frame clones, though not all of them. This table has approximately 110,000 clones, roughly 80% appearing once. Sequenced material: PBMCs. The receptors shown here come from a female donor in good health and CMV-seropositive.

The rearrangement links TRBV5-4 to TRBJ2-7; D might be TRBD1 (6 bases). The length of the CDR3 is 15 residues. V was shortened by 4 bases and J by 3 bases, with 17 bases between the two germline ends. Germline values: CDR1 SGHNT, CDR2 YYREEE (reference sequence). The CDR3 DNA follows: TGTGCCAGCAGCCGTAACAGGGCTTGGAGCTACGAGCAGTACTTC. It encodes CASSRNRAWSYEQYF.

This clone was found once. Here the CDR3 DNA reads TGTGCCAGCAGCCAAACTACTCGACTATTTTCAGATACGCAGTATTTT. Residues: CASSQTTRLFSDTQYF. The rearrangement joins TRBV4-2 to TRBJ2-3; TRBD2 might be the D (5 bases). CDR3 length: 16 residues. Trimming pared 2 bases from V and 4 bases from J, leaving 16 bases between. CDR1 and CDR2 (germline): LGHNA, YNFKEQ.

The chain employs TRBV7-2 and TRBJ2-5; 10 nucleotides agree with TRBD2. Germline loops: CDR1 SGHTA, CDR2 FQGNSA. The CDR3 has 17 amino acids. V shed 1 base and J 6 bases; nucleotides not matched to a gene: 11. CDR3 DNA sequence: TGTGCCAGCAGCTTAGGCCCAGCGGGGGGGCAGTCCAAGACCCAGTACTTC. It yields the protein CASSLGPAGGQSKTQYF.

This clone was picked up a small number of times. CDR3 DNA sequence: TGTGCCAGCAGCCCCTTGATGGCAGGCCTCACCGGGGAGCTGTTTTTT. This gives the protein CASSPLMAGLTGELFF. The chain carries TRBV9 and TRBJ2-2; D remains unclear. The CDR3 runs 16 residues. Per germline, CDR1 SGDLS and CDR2 YYNGEE. V lost 4 bases and J 4 bases, leaving 17 bases between the germline ends.

V and J are TRBV5-5 and TRBJ2-7, with TRBD2 matching 10 bases. The germline gives CDR1 SGHKS, CDR2 YYEKEE (reference sequence). CDR3 length: 16 residues. V trimming: 0 bases; J trimming: 5 bases; junction bases outside the gene matches: 8. The CDR3 bases are TGTGCCAGCAGCTTGGTAGCTAGCGGGAGTATGGACGAGCAGTACTTC. Protein sequence: CASSLVASGSMDEQYF.

This clone was counted a few times. The chain combines TRBV6-5 with TRBJ2-5; the match to TRBD1 covers 11 bases. The CDR3 spans 16 residues. The V gene end was trimmed by 0 bases and the J gene end by 4 bases; junction bases not matched to a gene: 4. The germline V gene encodes CDR1 MNHEY and CDR2 SVGAGI. CDR3 DNA: TGTGCCAGCAGTTACTCGAGGACAGGGGGCTTAGAGACCCAGTACTTC. Protein: CASSYSRTGGLETQYF.

The chain joins TRBV18 to TRBJ1-4; D perhaps matches TRBD1 (5 bases). CDR3 length: 16 amino acids. Germline assignment: CDR1 KGHSH and CDR2 LQKENI. The V end lost 5 bases, the J end lost 4 bases, and 17 bases lay between the germline ends. CDR3 protein: CASSIEQVSGNEKLFF. The CDR3 bases are TGTGCCAGCTCAATCGAACAGGTGTCCGGTAATGAAAAACTGTTTTTT. Complete variable domain (other parts from reference TRBV18 and TRBJ1-4): NAGVMQNPRHLVRRRGQEARLRCSPMKGHSHVYWYRQLPEEGLKFMVYLQKENIIDESGMPKERFSAEFPKEGPSILRIQQVVRGDSAAYFCASSIEQVSGNEKLFFGSGTQLSVL.

This clone was detected only once. This rearrangement joins TRBV27 to TRBJ2-3; D remains unclear. The V and J ends lost 2 bases and 5 bases respectively, with 8 bases between them. The CDR3 is 13 residues long. Germline lookup yields CDR1 MNHEY and CDR2 SMNVEV (reference sequence). The DNA of the CDR3 is TGTGCCAGCAGTTTAGCGTTCGTAGATACGCAGTATTTT. Its protein is CASSLAFVDTQYF.

V gene TRBV5-1 combines with J gene TRBJ2-6, with D maybe TRBD2 (6 bases). Germline lookup yields CDR1 SGHRS and CDR2 YFSETQ. Trimming stripped 3 bases from V and 2 bases from J, with 12 bases between. The CDR3 length is 16 residues. Here the CDR3 reads CASSSAGTPGANVLTF. CDR3 coding DNA: TGCGCCAGCAGCTCGGCGGGGACGCCTGGGGCCAACGTCCTGACTTTC.

The chain has TRBV18 and TRBJ2-1, with 8 bases fitting TRBD1. The germline V gene encodes CDR1 KGHSH and CDR2 LQKENI. V was clipped by 5 bases and J by 7 bases; unmatched bases: 7. This CDR3 is 14 amino acids long. The CDR3, as DNA: TGTGCCAGCTCAGCGCCCAGGGGGCGAAATGAGCAGTTCTTC. Translating it yields CASSAPRGRNEQFF.